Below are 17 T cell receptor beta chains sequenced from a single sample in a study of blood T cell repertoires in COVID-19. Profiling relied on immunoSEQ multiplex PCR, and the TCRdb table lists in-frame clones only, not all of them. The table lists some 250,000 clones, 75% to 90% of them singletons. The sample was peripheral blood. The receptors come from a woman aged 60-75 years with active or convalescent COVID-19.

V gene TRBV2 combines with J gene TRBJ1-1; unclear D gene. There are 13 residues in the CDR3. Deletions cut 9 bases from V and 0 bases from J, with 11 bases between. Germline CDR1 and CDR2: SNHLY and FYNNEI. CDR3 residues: CASTTLMNTEAFF. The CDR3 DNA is TGTGCCAGTACGACACTCATGAACACTGAAGCTTTCTTT.

The CDR3 DNA sequence: TGTGCCAGCAGTCCCGGACAGGGGGCCATTGGCTACACCTTC. This sequence encodes CASSPGQGAIGYTF. The rearrangement links TRBV3-1 (or the pseudogene TRBV3-2) to TRBJ1-2; 11 bases fit TRBD1. The germline V gene has CDR1 LGHDT and CDR2 YNNKEL (reference sequence). Trimming took 6 bases from V and 7 from J; bases not matched to a gene: 7. The CDR3 sequence is 14 residues long.

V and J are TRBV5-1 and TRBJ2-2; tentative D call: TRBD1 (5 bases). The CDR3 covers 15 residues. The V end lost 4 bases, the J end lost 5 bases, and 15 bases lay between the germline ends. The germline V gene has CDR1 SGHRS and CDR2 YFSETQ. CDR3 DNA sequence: TGCGCCAGCAGCCAGACAGTTCTAGGGACCGGGGAGCTGTTTTTT. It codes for CASSQTVLGTGELFF.

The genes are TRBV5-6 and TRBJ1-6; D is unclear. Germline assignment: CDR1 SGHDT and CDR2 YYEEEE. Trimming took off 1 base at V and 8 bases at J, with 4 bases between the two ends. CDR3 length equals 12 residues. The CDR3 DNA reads TGTGCCAGCAGCTTGCAGTATTCACCCCTCCACTTT. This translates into CASSLQYSPLHF.

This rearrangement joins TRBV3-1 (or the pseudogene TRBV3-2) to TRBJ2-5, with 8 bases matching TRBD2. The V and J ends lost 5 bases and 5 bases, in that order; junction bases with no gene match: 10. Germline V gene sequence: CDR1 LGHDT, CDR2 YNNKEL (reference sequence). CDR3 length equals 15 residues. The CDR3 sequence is CASSIRTSLTETQYF. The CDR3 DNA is TGTGCCAGCAGCATCCGGACTAGCCTAACGGAGACCCAGTACTTC.

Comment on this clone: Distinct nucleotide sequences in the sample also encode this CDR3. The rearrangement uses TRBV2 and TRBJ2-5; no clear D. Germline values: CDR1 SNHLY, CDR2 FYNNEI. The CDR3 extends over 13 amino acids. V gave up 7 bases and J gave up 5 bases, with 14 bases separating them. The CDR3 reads CASTLSEMETQYF. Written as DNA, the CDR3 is TGTGCCAGCACCCTCTCGGAGATGGAGACCCAGTACTTC.

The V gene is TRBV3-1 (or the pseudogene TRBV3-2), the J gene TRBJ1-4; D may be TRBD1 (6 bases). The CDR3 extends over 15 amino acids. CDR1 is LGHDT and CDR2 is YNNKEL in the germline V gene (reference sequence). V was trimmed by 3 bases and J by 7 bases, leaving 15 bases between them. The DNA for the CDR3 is TGTGCCAGCAGCCAGGGGGGCGGGGGTCGTGAAAAACTGTTTTTT. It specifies CASSQGGGGREKLFF.

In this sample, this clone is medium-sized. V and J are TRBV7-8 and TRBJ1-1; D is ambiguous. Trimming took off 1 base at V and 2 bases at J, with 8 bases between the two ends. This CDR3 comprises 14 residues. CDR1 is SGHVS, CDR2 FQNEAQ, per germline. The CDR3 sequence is CASSLVQTNTEAFF. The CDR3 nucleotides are TGTGCCAGCAGCTTAGTGCAGACAAACACTGAAGCTTTCTTT.

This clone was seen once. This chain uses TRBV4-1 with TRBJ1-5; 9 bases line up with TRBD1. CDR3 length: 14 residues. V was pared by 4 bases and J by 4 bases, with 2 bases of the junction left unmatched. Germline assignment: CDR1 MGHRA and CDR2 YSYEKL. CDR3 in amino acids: CASSLGQGNQPQHF. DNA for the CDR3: TGCGCCAGCAGCCTCGGACAGGGGAATCAGCCCCAGCATTTT.

CDR3 region: CASSQSRGGTEAFF. DNA of the CDR3: TGTGCCAGCAGCCAGAGTAGGGGGGGCACTGAAGCTTTCTTT. The J gene is TRBJ1-1, the V gene TRBV14; D perhaps matches TRBD1 (6 bases). Germline CDR1 and CDR2: SGHDN and FVKESK. Trimming stripped 3 bases from V and 4 bases from J, with 12 bases between. The CDR3 has 14 amino acids. Full variable domain (remainder filled in from reference TRBV14 and TRBJ1-1): EAGVTQFPSHSVIEKGQTVTLRCDPISGHDNLYWYRRVMGKEIKFLLHFVKESKQDESGMPNNRFLAERTGGTYSTLKVQPAELEDSGVYFCASSQSRGGTEAFFGQGTRLTVV.

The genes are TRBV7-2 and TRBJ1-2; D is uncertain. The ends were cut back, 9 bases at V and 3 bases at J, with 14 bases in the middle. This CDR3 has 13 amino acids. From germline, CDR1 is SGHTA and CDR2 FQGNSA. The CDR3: CASERRADYGYTF. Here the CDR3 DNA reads TGTGCCAGTGAGCGGAGGGCGGACTATGGCTACACCTTC.

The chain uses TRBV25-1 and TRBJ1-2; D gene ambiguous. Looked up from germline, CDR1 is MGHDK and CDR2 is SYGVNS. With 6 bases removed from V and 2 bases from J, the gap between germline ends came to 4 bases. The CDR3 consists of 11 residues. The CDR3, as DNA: TGTGCCAGCAGCGGGAACTATGGCTACACCTTC. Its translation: CASSGNYGYTF.

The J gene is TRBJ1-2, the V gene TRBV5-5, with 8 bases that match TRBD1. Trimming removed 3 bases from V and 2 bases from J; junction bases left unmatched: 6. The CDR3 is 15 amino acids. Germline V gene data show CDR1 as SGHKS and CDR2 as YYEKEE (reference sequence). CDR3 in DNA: TGTGCCAGCAGCTCAACCTGGACAGGGAACTATGGCTACACCTTC. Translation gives CASSSTWTGNYGYTF.

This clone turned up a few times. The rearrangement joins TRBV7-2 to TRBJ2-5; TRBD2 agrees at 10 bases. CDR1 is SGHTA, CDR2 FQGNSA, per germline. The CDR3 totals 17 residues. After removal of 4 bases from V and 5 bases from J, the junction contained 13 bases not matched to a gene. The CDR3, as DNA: TGTGCCAGCAGCTCCCCAATCCAGCGGGGGGGCCGGGAGACCCAGTACTTC. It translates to CASSSPIQRGGRETQYF. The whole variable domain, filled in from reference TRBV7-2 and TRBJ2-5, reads GAGVSQSPSNKVTEKGKDVELRCDPISGHTALYWYRQSLGQGLEFLIYFQGNSAPDKSGLPSDRFSAERTGGSVSTLTIQRTQQEDSAVYLCASSSPIQRGGRETQYFGPGTRLLVL.

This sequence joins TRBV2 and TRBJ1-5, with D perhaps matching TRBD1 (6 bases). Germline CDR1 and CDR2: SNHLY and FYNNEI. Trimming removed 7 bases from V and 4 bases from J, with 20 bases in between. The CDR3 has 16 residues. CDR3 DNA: TGTGCCAGCACGGCGGGTCAGGGGCGTCGAAATCAGCCCCAGCATTTT. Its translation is CASTAGQGRRNQPQHF. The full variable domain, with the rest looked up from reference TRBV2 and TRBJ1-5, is EPEVTQTPSHQVTQMGQEVILRCVPISNHLYFYWYRQILGQKVEFLVSFYNNEISEKSEIFDDQFSVERPDGSNFTLKIRSTKLEDSAMYFCASTAGQGRRNQPQHFGDGTRLSIL.

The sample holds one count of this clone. CDR3 loop: CASSRAPFYEQYF. CDR3 coding DNA: TGTGCCAGCAGCCGCGCGCCTTTCTACGAGCAGTACTTC. The V call is TRBV6-5, the J call TRBJ2-7, with unresolved D. The CDR3 contains 13 residues. CDR1 is MNHEY, CDR2 SVGAGI, per germline. The ends were cut back, 6 bases at V and 3 bases at J, with 12 bases in the middle.

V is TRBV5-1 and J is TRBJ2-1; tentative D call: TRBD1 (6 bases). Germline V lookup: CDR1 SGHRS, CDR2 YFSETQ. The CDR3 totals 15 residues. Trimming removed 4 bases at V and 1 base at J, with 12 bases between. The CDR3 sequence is CASSPVTGSYNEQFF. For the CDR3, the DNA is TGCGCCAGCAGCCCTGTCACAGGGTCCTACAATGAGCAGTTCTTC.